This passage covers 10 T cell receptor beta chains from one sample sequenced in a study of OX40 agonist ivuxolimab in advanced cancers. Clones were sequenced by immunoSEQ multiplex PCR, and TCRdb holds only the in-frame ones, with some missing. The sample gives 90,000 to 100,000 clones, about 87% of which show up once; just under 0.8% is in the top ten. The source was CD4+ or CD8+ T cells sorted from blood, collected in a trial of the OX40 agonist ivuxolimab. The receptors were sampled from an adult with an advanced solid tumor such as melanoma, head and neck, liver or kidney cancer.

The chain joins TRBV6-1 to TRBJ2-3; no firm D call. V lost 3 bases, J lost 4 bases, and 14 bases lay in between. CDR3 length equals 15 residues. Germline CDR1 MNHNS, CDR2 SASEGT. This CDR3 is CASSDGPTGPDTQYF. For the CDR3, the DNA is TGTGCCAGCAGTGATGGTCCTACGGGTCCAGATACGCAGTATTTT.

Note on this clone: This sample includes further DNA sequences coding for the same CDR3. This chain joins TRBV6-5 and TRBJ2-7; TRBD1 agrees at 7 bases. The CDR3 has 12 amino acids. The trim removed 5 bases at V and 3 bases at J, leaving 1 base unmatched. CDR1 is MNHEY, CDR2 SVGAGI, per germline. The CDR3 spells CASSRQGYEQYF. The CDR3 region has the DNA TGTGCCAGCAGTAGACAGGGCTACGAGCAGTACTTC.

V gene TRBV4-3 combines with J gene TRBJ2-3; 15 bases align to TRBD2. V lost 1 base, J lost 5 bases, and 7 bases stayed unmatched. The CDR3 has 18 amino acids. Germline V gene lookup returns CDR1 LGHNA and CDR2 YSLEER. CDR3 sequence (DNA): TGCGCCAGCAGCCAAGCCTGGACTAGCGGGGGGGCCAGAGATACGCAGTATTTT. Translation: CASSQAWTSGGARDTQYF.

The V gene is TRBV4-3, the J gene TRBJ1-3, with a tentative D call TRBD1 (6 bases). The V end was cut by 5 bases, the J end by 6 bases, with 14 bases between. Germline loops: CDR1 LGHNA, CDR2 YSLEER. This CDR3 spans 14 amino acids. CDR3 bases: TGCGCCAGCAGCTCGACAGGACTCGAAAACACCATATATTTT. Its protein product is CASSSTGLENTIYF.

V and J are TRBV5-3 and TRBJ2-7; 10 nucleotides agree with TRBD1. TRBV5-3 is designated an ORF whose function remains uncertain. V trimming: 3 bases; J trimming: 7 bases; junction bases outside the gene matches: 7. This CDR3 is built from 14 residues. The DNA of the CDR3 is TGTGCCAGAAGCTGTGATGGGACAGGGGATGAGCAGTACTTC. It specifies CARSCDGTGDEQYF.

The J gene is TRBJ2-1, the V gene TRBV21-1. TRBV21-1 is termed a pseudogene. This CDR3 region has 15 residues. The CDR3 spells CASSPLRDVQNEQFF. CDR3 nucleotides: TGTGCCAGCAGCCCGCTCCGGGACGTTCAAAATGAGCAGTTCTTC.

The chain employs TRBV19 and TRBJ2-4; 8 bases are a match to TRBD1. The length of the CDR3 is 14 residues. CDR1 is LNHDA, CDR2 SQIVND, per germline (reference sequence). The ends lost 6 bases at V and 5 bases at J; junction bases unmatched: 6. This CDR3 reads CASSLDRAQNIQYF. Written as DNA, the CDR3 is TGTGCCAGTAGCCTGGACAGGGCCCAAAACATTCAGTACTTC.

This chain uses TRBV5-1 with TRBJ2-1, with 9 bases lining up with TRBD1. The CDR3 consists of 15 residues. The J segment lost 8 bases and the V segment lost 3 bases, leaving 9 bases of the junction unmatched. Looked up from germline, CDR1 is SGHRS and CDR2 is YFSETQ. For the CDR3, the DNA is TGCGCCAGCAGCTGGGGACAGGGCGCAGGCGATGAGCAGTTCTTC. Its protein is CASSWGQGAGDEQFF.

A single count supports this clone. V gene TRBV2 combines with J gene TRBJ1-6, with D possibly matching TRBD1 (6 bases). V lost 3 bases to trimming and J lost 7 bases, with 10 bases between them. The germline V gene has CDR1 SNHLY and CDR2 FYNNEI. CDR3 length: 14 residues. CDR3 nucleotides: TGTGCCAGCAGTGATCAGGGGAAGAATTCACCCCTCCACTTT. Protein: CASSDQGKNSPLHF.

The chain carries TRBV28 and TRBJ1-2, with TRBD1 matching 7 bases. V lost 9 bases, J lost 1 base, and 5 bases stayed unmatched. The V gene's germline CDR1 is MDHEN and CDR2 SYDVKM. CDR3 size: 13 residues. In DNA, the CDR3 is TGTGCCAGGAAGGGGGCTCGTAACTATGGCTACACCTTC. This encodes CARKGARNYGYTF.